Each of the 27 T cell receptor beta chains below was sequenced from the same sample in a study of T cells in Graves' hyperthyroidism and ophthalmopathy. TCR beta CDR3 regions were amplified from RNA. TCR CDR3 regions were first amplified by RT-PCR with HTBI primers. TCRdb re-analysed the multiplex PCR reads in MiXCR, keeping a single row per CDR3 protein. Counted here are 550,000 to 850,000 distinct CDR3 sequences, around 20% occurring once; the ten biggest clones make up about a sixth. The sequenced sample consisted of blood. Receptors originate from a woman aged 45-65 years with Graves' hyperthyroidism that later progressed to Graves' ophthalmopathy.

This clonotype showed up many times. The rearrangement uses TRBV27 and TRBJ1-6, with 10 bases fitting TRBD1. This CDR3 has 13 amino acids. The V gene end was trimmed by 6 bases and the J gene end by 9 bases; junction bases not matched to a gene: 2. Germline values: CDR1 MNHEY, CDR2 SMNVEV (reference sequence). Written as DNA, the CDR3 is TGTGCCAGCAGCTGGACAGGGGGTTCACCCCTCCACTTT. This encodes CASSWTGGSPLHF.

This rearrangement joins TRBV12-3 or TRBV12-4 to TRBJ1-3, with D maybe TRBD1 (6 bases). Trimming removed 6 bases at V and 2 bases at J, with 11 bases between. The CDR3 has 14 residues. DNA for the CDR3: TGTGCCAGCAGACCTCAGGGGACTGGAAACACCATATATTTT. This gives the protein CASRPQGTGNTIYF.

Ten or more counts support this clonotype. The chain joins TRBV7-8 to TRBJ1-1; D is unresolved. Trimming stripped 1 base from V and 4 bases from J, with 7 bases between. CDR3 size: 13 residues. Germline V gene sequence: CDR1 SGHVS, CDR2 FQNEAQ. The CDR3 DNA reads TGTGCCAGCAGCTTAGGAAGGGTCACTGAAGCTTTCTTT. It encodes CASSLGRVTEAFF.

At least ten counts were recorded for this clonotype. The gene calls are TRBV6-2 or TRBV6-3 and TRBJ2-2, with a weak D call TRBD1 (5 bases). The CDR3 totals 17 residues. Germline V gene sequence: CDR1 MNHEY, CDR2 SVGEGT. The V gene lost 6 bases and the J gene lost 6 bases, with 23 bases spanning the gap. CDR3: CASSTQVRYRFAGELFF. In nucleotides, the CDR3 is TGTGCCAGCAGCACACAGGTCAGGTATCGCTTTGCCGGGGAGCTGTTTTTT.

This clonotype was detected many times. This chain links TRBV3-1 with TRBJ2-5; D possibly matches TRBD1 or TRBD2 (5 bases each). V was cut by 4 bases and J by 2 bases, with 14 bases left in between. This CDR3 region has 15 residues. CDR1 is LGHDT, CDR2 YNNKEL, per germline (reference sequence). The DNA of the CDR3 is TGTGCCAGCAGCCCCGACGGGTGGGGGCAAGAGACCCAGTACTTC. Encoded protein: CASSPDGWGQETQYF.

This clonotype was seen at least ten times. The chain carries TRBV3-1 and TRBJ2-5; D is uncertain. Trimming left V 0 bases short and J 2 bases short, with 10 bases between. The CDR3 totals 15 residues. From germline, CDR1 is LGHDT and CDR2 YNNKEL (reference sequence). For the CDR3, the DNA is TGTGCCAGCAGCCAAGAGGCTTTGCGGCAAGAGACCCAGTACTTC. This encodes CASSQEALRQETQYF.

This clonotype has at least ten counts. The V call is TRBV2, the J call TRBJ2-7; D possibly corresponds to TRBD2 (6 bases). CDR3 length: 16 amino acids. Trimming removed 6 bases from V and 5 bases from J, with 23 bases in between. Germline-derived CDR1 and CDR2 are SNHLY and FYNNEI. CDR3 coding DNA: TGTGCCAGCAGCCTCCCGCGGGACGAACGAAGGGACGAGCAGTACTTC. Its translation is CASSLPRDERRDEQYF.

In the case of this clonotype: Compared with germline, one end of the junction differs, possibly owing to a read error. The chain employs TRBV6-5 and TRBJ1-2; D is ambiguous. The length of the CDR3 is 15 residues. Germline CDR1 reads MNHEY; CDR2 reads SVGAGI. The CDR3 DNA follows: TGTGCCAGCAGTTCTTGGTTGGAGGCGCGCTATAGCTACACCTTC. Encoded protein: CASSSWLEARYSYTF.

This chain connects TRBV14 to TRBJ2-1, with TRBD1 as a possible D gene (6 bases). Germline V lookup: CDR1 SGHDN, CDR2 FVKESK. Trimming pared 2 bases from V and 5 bases from J, leaving 16 bases between. This CDR3 is 16 amino acids long. The CDR3 DNA follows: TGTGCCAGCAGCCAATTTCGGACAGCCCAGCACAATGAGCAGTTCTTC. Its translation is CASSQFRTAQHNEQFF.

This clonotype turned up a few times. The chain is built from TRBV20-1 and TRBJ2-2, with D maybe TRBD2 (6 bases). V lost 5 bases, J lost 0 bases, and 13 bases lay in between. Germline CDR1 reads DFQATT; CDR2 reads SNEGSKA (reference sequence). The CDR3 length is 15 residues. The CDR3 sequence is CSARRRGSNTGELFF. The CDR3 region has the DNA TGCAGTGCTCGCAGGCGGGGATCGAACACCGGGGAGCTGTTTTTT.

The V and J genes are TRBV15 and TRBJ1-2; tentatively, D is TRBD1 (6 bases). Trimming removed 0 bases at V and 4 bases at J, with 15 bases between. The CDR3 sequence is 16 residues long. CDR1 LNHNV and CDR2 YYDKDF come from the germline V gene (reference sequence). CDR3 nucleotide sequence: TGTGCCACCAGCAGAGATCGAGAGACAGGCGGCTATGGCTACACCTTC. This gives the protein CATSRDRETGGYGYTF.

A few counts support this clonotype. The rearrangement links TRBV6-2 or TRBV6-3 to TRBJ2-1; 7 positions agree with TRBD1. Trimming took 5 bases from V and 15 from J; bases not matched to a gene: 10. Germline V gene lookup returns CDR1 MNHEY and CDR2 SVGEGT. The CDR3 runs to 12 residues. The CDR3 loop is CASSALTGVWFF. CDR3 bases: TGTGCCAGCAGTGCATTAACAGGGGTTTGGTTCTTC.

This clonotype was picked up many times. This chain connects TRBV20-1 to TRBJ1-6; D is possibly TRBD1 (5 bases). The V gene lost 6 bases and the J gene lost 6 bases, with 9 bases spanning the gap. CDR3 size: 12 residues. Germline V gene data show CDR1 as DFQATT and CDR2 as SNEGSKA (reference sequence). CDR3 in amino acids: CSAPRGNSPLHF. The CDR3 region has the DNA TGCAGTGCGCCTAGGGGTAATTCACCCCTCCACTTT.

The chain uses TRBV2 and TRBJ1-4; D unresolved. CDR3 size: 15 residues. V lost 6 bases and J 10 bases, leaving 21 bases between the germline ends. Germline assignment: CDR1 SNHLY and CDR2 FYNNEI. CDR3 DNA: TGTGCCAGCAGCACTCGGACCGCTGGAGTGGGAAAACTGTTTTTT. It encodes CASSTRTAGVGKLFF.

This clonotype has ten or more counts. This chain uses TRBV20-1 with TRBJ2-3; D possibly matches TRBD1 or TRBD2 (6 bases each). Looked up from germline, CDR1 is DFQATT and CDR2 is SNEGSKA (reference sequence). Trimming took off 3 bases at V and 2 bases at J, with 9 bases between the two ends. There are 13 residues in the CDR3. The CDR3 nucleotides are TGCAGTGCTAGGGGGGGCCCCACAGATACGCAGTATTTT. Encoded protein: CSARGGPTDTQYF.

The rearrangement uses TRBV7-6 and TRBJ2-7, with D hard to call. Looked up from germline, CDR1 is SGHVS and CDR2 is FNYEAQ. The CDR3 runs to 13 residues. Deletions cut 7 bases from V and 0 bases from J, with 10 bases between. CDR3 nucleotide sequence: TGTGCCAGCACCAAACCGGGCTCCTACGAGCAGTACTTC. It specifies CASTKPGSYEQYF.

The chain links TRBV6-1 to TRBJ1-5, with D unresolved. The CDR3 consists of 14 residues. Trimming removed 6 bases from V and 0 bases from J, with 9 bases in between. Germline loops: CDR1 MNHNS, CDR2 SASEGT. In DNA, the CDR3 is TGTGCCAGCAGCGCACCTGATAGCAATCAGCCCCAGCATTTT. Translating gives CASSAPDSNQPQHF.

This clonotype appeared many times. The chain couples TRBV20-1 to TRBJ1-1; D is unresolved. CDR1 and CDR2 from the germline V gene are DFQATT and SNEGSKA (reference sequence). This CDR3 is 13 amino acids long. With 2 bases removed from V and 2 bases from J, the gap between germline ends came to 9 bases. For the CDR3, the DNA is TGCAGTGCTAGATCTGGGGAAAACACTGAAGCTTTCTTT. This translates into CSARSGENTEAFF.

V is TRBV12-5 and J is TRBJ2-7; D is possibly TRBD1 or TRBD2 (5 bases each). V was cut by 2 bases and J by 8 bases, with 10 bases left in between. Germline CDR1 and CDR2: LGHNT and FRNRAP. This CDR3 has 12 residues. CDR3 in amino acids: CASGLSRGQQYF. As DNA, the CDR3 is TGTGCTAGTGGTTTGTCTCGGGGCCAGCAGTACTTC.

This clonotype was detected a few times. The CDR3 reads CASSDSHGASDTQYF. The CDR3 DNA follows: TGTGCCAGCAGTGACTCTCATGGGGCTTCAGATACGCAGTATTTT. V usage is TRBV6-4 and J usage is TRBJ2-3, with D possibly TRBD1 on 5 matching bases. Trimming stripped 0 bases from V and 4 bases from J, with 11 bases between. The CDR3 consists of 15 residues. The V gene's germline CDR1 is MRHNA and CDR2 SNTAGT.

This chain links TRBV6-2 or TRBV6-3 with TRBJ2-3; D gene unclear. V was trimmed by 2 bases and J by 6 bases, leaving 9 bases between them. The germline gives CDR1 MNHEY, CDR2 SVGEGT. The CDR3 consists of 13 residues. The CDR3: CASSYDRRDTQYF. As DNA, the CDR3 is TGTGCCAGCAGTTACGACCGACGGGATACGCAGTATTTT.

This clonotype appeared once. With a much larger clone just one base away, this may be a read error. Here the CDR3 omits its conserved ending phenylalanine or tryptophan, so a read error is the likely source. V and J are TRBV18 and TRBJ2-5; D remains unclear. The V gene's germline CDR1 is KGHSH and CDR2 LQKENI. The CDR3 has 13 residues. V dropped 3 bases and J dropped 4 bases, with 9 bases sitting between them. DNA for the CDR3: TGTGCCAGCTCACCGACAACACGAGAGACCCAGTACCTC. It codes for CASSPTTRETQYL.

This clonotype was seen a handful of times. The rearrangement joins TRBV11-1 to TRBJ2-1; 11 bases are a match to TRBD2. This CDR3 has 16 amino acids. Germline V gives CDR1 SGHAT, CDR2 FQDESV (reference sequence). The trim removed 5 bases at V and 10 bases at J, leaving 13 bases unmatched. The CDR3 loop reads CASSRTIAGGPSEQFF. As DNA, the CDR3 is TGTGCCAGCAGCCGTACCATAGCGGGGGGGCCGTCGGAGCAGTTCTTC.

The chain combines TRBV11-2 with TRBJ1-6, with D unresolved. Germline CDR1 reads SGHAT; CDR2 reads FQNNGV. The CDR3 is 15 residues long. Trimming stripped 6 bases from V and 9 bases from J, with 18 bases between. This CDR3 reads CASSQGSLGGSPLHF. CDR3 nucleotide sequence: TGTGCCAGCAGTCAAGGGTCCCTGGGAGGTTCACCCCTCCACTTT.

This clonotype was seen ten or more times. The V and J genes are TRBV5-1 and TRBJ1-1; 10 bases are a match to TRBD1. The CDR3 spans 14 residues. The V and J ends lost 4 bases and 7 bases, in that order; junction bases with no gene match: 7. From germline, CDR1 is SGHRS and CDR2 YFSETQ. This CDR3 reads CASSREGQGVEAFF. The CDR3 bases are TGCGCCAGCAGCCGGGAAGGACAGGGGGTTGAAGCTTTCTTT.

The gene calls are TRBV6-5 and TRBJ2-5; D gene unclear. The V gene lost 2 bases and the J gene lost 3 bases, with 7 bases spanning the gap. Germline V CDR1 and CDR2: MNHEY, SVGAGI. CDR3 length: 13 residues. The CDR3 sequence is CASSYDNKETQYF. The CDR3 bases are TGTGCCAGCAGTTACGACAATAAAGAGACCCAGTACTTC.

This clonotype came up a few times. This chain joins TRBV12-3 or TRBV12-4 and TRBJ1-4; a possible D gene is TRBD1 (6 bases). The CDR3 consists of 16 residues. V was cut by 2 bases and J by 2 bases, with 12 bases left in between. CDR3 loop: CASSLYSTGTNEKLFF. In DNA form, the CDR3 reads TGTGCCAGCAGTTTATACTCGACAGGTACTAATGAAAAACTGTTTTTT.